This entry describes one T cell receptor (beta chain). This receptor's antigen is unknown. No base qualities exist here, and no much larger clone lies one base off it. For CDR1 and CDR2, the germline V gene lists MNHNS and SASEGT. The CDR3 starts with the cysteine, ends with the phenylalanine, and has 13 residues. Left in the record is the CDR3 DNA by itself, 39 bases read in frame from the first base. Trimming removed 5 bases from V and 0 bases from J, leaving 5 bases between the germline ends. The source of the sample is a study of T-cell reconstitution after alpha-beta-depleted transplantation in children (dated by TCRdb to the mid-2010s). About the investigation overall: Using TCR repertoire profiling, the study quantitatively followed how T-cell immune reconstitution unfolded in children after TCRalphabeta/CD19-depleted allogeneic hematopoietic cell transplantation. Summary of the overall study and its limitations: In some patients, the high TCRbeta diversity seen at day 60 was put down to recipient T cells and intrathymic progenitors that had survived conditioning. The apparently early alphabetaT-cell count recovery about two months after transplant was reportedly dependent on only several hundred rapidly expanded clones derived from non-depleted graft cells. Over the following months the frequencies of hyperexpanded clones went down, and after one year T-cell counts and TCRbeta diversity were mostly credited to newly produced T cells.

Library generation was performed with PCR. TCRdb shows the sequencer as Illumina HiSeq 2500. Molecular barcoding was employed in the preparation of TCR libraries, with unique molecular identifiers being used to normalize TCRbeta repertoire quantification. TCRdb trimmed public reads at Q25 via fastp, called clones via MiXCR and kept in-frame beta chains. Rows merge per CDR3 protein into single entries with the most common DNA and genes. Counted in this sample were about 510,000 distinct CDR3 sequences; roughly 11% of them appeared once. Around 13% of the sample comes from the top ten. The treatment or condition label, as the study defines it: allogeneic hematopoietic cell transplantation with graft depleted of TCRalphabeta T cells and CD19 B cells. TCRalphabeta/CD19-depleted allogeneic hematopoietic cell grafts were given to the transplant recipients, all of whom were children.

The sequence joins TRBV6-1 to TRBJ1-5; the D gene is not confidently resolved. This clonotype originated in a female patient between 2 and 15 years old who had a stem cell transplant for aplastic anemia, so the T cells may come from the graft donor. The starting material was PBMCs, mostly from graft donor cells, obtained 180 days after TCRalphabeta/CD19-depleted stem cell transplant. The sequenced DNA: TGTGCCAGCAGTCGACGTAGCAATCAGCCCCAGCATTTT. It translates as CASSRRSNQPQHF.